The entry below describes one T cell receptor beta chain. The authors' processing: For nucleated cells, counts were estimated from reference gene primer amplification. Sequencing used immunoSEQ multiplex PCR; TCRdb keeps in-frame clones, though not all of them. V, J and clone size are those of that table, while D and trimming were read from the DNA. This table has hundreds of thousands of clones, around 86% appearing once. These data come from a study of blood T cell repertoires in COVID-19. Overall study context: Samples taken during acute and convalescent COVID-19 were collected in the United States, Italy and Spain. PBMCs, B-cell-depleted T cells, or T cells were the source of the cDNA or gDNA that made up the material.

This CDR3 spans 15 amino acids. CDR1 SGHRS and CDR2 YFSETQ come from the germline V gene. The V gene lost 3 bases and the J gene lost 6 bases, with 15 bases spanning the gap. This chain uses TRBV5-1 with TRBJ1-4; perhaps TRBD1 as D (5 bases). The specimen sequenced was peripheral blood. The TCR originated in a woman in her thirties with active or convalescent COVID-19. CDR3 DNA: TGCGCCAGCAGCTCAGGGATGGGTATCGATGAAAAACTGTTTTTT. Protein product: CASSSGMGIDEKLFF.